The subject of this entry is one TCR beta chain. The record originates from a study of T cell responses to AZD1222 COVID-19 vaccine. Assay used: immunoSEQ multiplex PCR; TCRdb lists only in-frame clones, some missing. Of 150,000 to 200,000 clones in the sample, almost 95% were seen once. Sequences were derived from peripheral blood, sampled on day 0 of AZD1222 vaccination. The source of this sequence is an adult in good health.

CDR3 coding DNA: TGTGCCAGCAGCACAGGCGGACAGGGGGCAGATGAGCAGTTCTTC. Amino acids: CASSTGGQGADEQFF. The rearrangement links TRBV7-3 to TRBJ2-1, with 11 bases that match TRBD1. The CDR3 contains 15 residues. Trimming at V came to 5 bases and at J to 8 bases, leaving 8 bases not matched to a gene. Germline CDR1 SGHTA, CDR2 FQGTGA.